The entry below gives a single T cell receptor (beta chain) sequence along with its context. This sample is drawn from a study of blood T cell repertoires in COVID-19. Study in general: Acute and convalescent COVID-19 specimens originated in the United States, Italy and Spain. From T cells, B-cell-depleted T cells, or PBMCs came the material, which was cDNA or gDNA.

The V gene lost 6 bases and the J gene lost 4 bases, with 12 bases spanning the gap. Germline V CDR1 and CDR2: KGHDR, SFDVKD. CDR3 length: 13 residues. Original processing notes: Quantification of nucleated cells was approximated via reference gene primer amplification. Sequenced by immunoSEQ multiplex PCR; TCRdb stores in-frame clones only, minus some. Clonal size and the V and J genes are those of that table, whereas D and trimming came from the DNA. The sample contains about 350,000 clones, 86% of which appear only once. Seattle enrolled patients during active infection and tracked them longitudinally.

Sample: peripheral blood. The chain employs TRBV24-1 and TRBJ2-7; D possibly corresponds to TRBD2 (6 bases). This TCR derives from an older woman with COVID-19, enrolled during active disease. CDR3 residues: CATSCGEVYEQYF. CDR3 nucleotides: TGTGCCACCAGTTGCGGGGAGGTTTACGAGCAGTACTTC.